This TCR beta chain was sequenced during a study of T cell responses to AZD1222 COVID-19 vaccine. Trimming stripped 3 bases from V and 6 bases from J, with 12 bases between. The CDR3 runs to 14 residues. Germline lookup yields CDR1 LNHDA and CDR2 SQIVND (reference sequence). Profiled with immunoSEQ multiplex PCR; TCRdb holds only in-frame clones, not every one. Among some 140,000 clones listed, about 88% were seen once. The V gene is TRBV19, the J gene TRBJ2-1; D uncertain. This TCR was sampled from an adult in good health. Material: peripheral blood, obtained on day 0 of AZD1222 vaccination. CDR3 protein: CASSIPYGTNEQFF. For the CDR3, the DNA is TGTGCCAGTAGTATCCCCTACGGAACCAATGAGCAGTTCTTC.